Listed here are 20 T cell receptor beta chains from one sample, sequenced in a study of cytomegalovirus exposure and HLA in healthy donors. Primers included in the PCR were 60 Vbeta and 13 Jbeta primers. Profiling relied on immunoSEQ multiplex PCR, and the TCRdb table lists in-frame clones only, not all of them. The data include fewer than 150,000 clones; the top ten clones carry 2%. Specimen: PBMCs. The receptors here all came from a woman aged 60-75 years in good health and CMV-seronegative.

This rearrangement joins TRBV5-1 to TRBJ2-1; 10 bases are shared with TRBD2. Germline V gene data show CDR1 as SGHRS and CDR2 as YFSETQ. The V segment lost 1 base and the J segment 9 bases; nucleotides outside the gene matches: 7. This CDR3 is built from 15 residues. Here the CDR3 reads CASSLRLAGVSEQFF. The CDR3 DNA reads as TGCGCCAGCAGCTTGCGTCTAGCGGGAGTGAGTGAGCAGTTCTTC.

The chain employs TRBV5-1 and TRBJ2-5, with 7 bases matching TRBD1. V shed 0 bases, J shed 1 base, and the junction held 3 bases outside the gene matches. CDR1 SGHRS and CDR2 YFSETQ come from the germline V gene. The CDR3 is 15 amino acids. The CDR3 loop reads CASSLAPGGQETQYF. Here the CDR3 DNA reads TGCGCCAGCAGCTTGGCCCCAGGGGGCCAAGAGACCCAGTACTTC.

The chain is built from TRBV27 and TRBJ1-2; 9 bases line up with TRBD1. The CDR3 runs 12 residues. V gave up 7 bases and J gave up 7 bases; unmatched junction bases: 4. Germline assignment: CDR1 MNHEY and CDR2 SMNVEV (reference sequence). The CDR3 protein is CASKQGAGGYTF. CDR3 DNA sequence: TGTGCCAGCAAACAGGGGGCTGGTGGCTACACCTTC.

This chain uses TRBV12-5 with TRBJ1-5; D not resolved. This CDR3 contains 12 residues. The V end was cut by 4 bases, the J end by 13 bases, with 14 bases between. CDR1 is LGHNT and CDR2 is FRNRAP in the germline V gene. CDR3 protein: CASGSGRGVQHF. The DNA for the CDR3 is TGTGCTAGTGGTTCCGGACGGGGTGTTCAGCATTTT.

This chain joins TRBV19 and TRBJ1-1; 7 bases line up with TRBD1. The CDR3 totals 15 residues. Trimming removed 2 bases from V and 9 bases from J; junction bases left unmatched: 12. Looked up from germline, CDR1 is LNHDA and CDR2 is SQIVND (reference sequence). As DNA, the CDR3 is TGTGCCAGTAGTATACGTCCGGGACAGAGCAGAAAAGCTTTCTTT. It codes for CASSIRPGQSRKAFF.

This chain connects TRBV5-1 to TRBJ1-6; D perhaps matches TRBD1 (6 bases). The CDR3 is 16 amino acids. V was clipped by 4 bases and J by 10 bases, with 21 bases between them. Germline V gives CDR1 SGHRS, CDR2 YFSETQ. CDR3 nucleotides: TGCGCCAGCAGCCGGAGGTGGGCAGGGGAAGGCTCACCCCTCCACTTT. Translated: CASSRRWAGEGSPLHF. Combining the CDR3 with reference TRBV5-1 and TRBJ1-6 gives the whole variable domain KAGVTQTPRYLIKTRGQQVTLSCSPISGHRSVSWYQQTPGQGLQFLFEYFSETQRNKGNFPGRFSGRQFSNSRSEMNVSTLELGDSALYLCASSRRWAGEGSPLHFGNGTRLTVT.

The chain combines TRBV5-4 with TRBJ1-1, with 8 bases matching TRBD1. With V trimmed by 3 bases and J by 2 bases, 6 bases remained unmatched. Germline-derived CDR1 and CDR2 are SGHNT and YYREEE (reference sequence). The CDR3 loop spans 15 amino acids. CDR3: CASSSPDRENTEAFF. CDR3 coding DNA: TGTGCCAGCAGCTCCCCGGACAGGGAAAACACTGAAGCTTTCTTT.

For the CDR3, the DNA is TGTGCCAGCAGGGTCGGGACAGGGAGGCATCAGCCCCAGCATTTT. It yields the protein CASRVGTGRHQPQHF. The chain combines TRBV6-5 with TRBJ1-5; TRBD1 matches at 9 bases. The length of the CDR3 is 15 residues. The V gene end was trimmed by 6 bases and the J gene end by 5 bases; junction bases not matched to a gene: 8. The germline gives CDR1 MNHEY, CDR2 SVGAGI.

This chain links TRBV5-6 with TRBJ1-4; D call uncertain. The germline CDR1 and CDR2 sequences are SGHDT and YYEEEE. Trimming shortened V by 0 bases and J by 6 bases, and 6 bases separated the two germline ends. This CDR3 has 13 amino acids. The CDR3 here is CASSLAIDEKLFF. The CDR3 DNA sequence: TGTGCCAGCAGCTTGGCCATAGATGAAAAACTGTTTTTT.

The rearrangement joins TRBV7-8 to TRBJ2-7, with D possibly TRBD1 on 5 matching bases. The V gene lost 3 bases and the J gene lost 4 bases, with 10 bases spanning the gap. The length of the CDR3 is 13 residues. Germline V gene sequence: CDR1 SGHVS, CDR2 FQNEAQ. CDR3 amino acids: CASSFRVAYEQYF. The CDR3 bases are TGTGCCAGCAGCTTCAGGGTGGCTTACGAGCAGTACTTC. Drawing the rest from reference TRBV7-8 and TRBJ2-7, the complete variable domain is GAGVSQSPRYKVAKRGQDVALRCDPISGHVSLFWYQQALGQGPEFLTYFQNEAQLDKSGLPSDRFFAERPEGSVSTLKIQRTQQEDSAVYLCASSFRVAYEQYFGPGTRLTVT.

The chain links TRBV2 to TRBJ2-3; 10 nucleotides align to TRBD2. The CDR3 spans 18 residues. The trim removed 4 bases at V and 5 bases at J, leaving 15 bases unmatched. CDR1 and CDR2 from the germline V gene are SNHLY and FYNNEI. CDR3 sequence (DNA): TGTGCCAGCAGTGTGCGATTAAGAAGCGGGGGGGTAAGAGATACGCAGTATTTT. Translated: CASSVRLRSGGVRDTQYF.

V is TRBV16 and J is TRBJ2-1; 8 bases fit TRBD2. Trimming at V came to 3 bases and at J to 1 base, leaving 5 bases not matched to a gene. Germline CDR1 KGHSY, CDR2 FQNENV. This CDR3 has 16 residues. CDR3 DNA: TGTGCCAGCAGCCAGCCGGGACTAGAATCCTACAATGAGCAGTTCTTC. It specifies CASSQPGLESYNEQFF.

CDR3 in DNA: TGTGCCAGCAGTCCAACAGGGCTAGTCAGGGCCCACTCTGGAAACACCATATATTTT. This encodes CASSPTGLVRAHSGNTIYF. The chain has TRBV27 and TRBJ1-3, with TRBD1 as a possible D gene (6 bases). V lost 5 bases and J 0 bases, leaving 23 bases between the germline ends. This CDR3 contains 19 residues. Germline values: CDR1 MNHEY, CDR2 SMNVEV (reference sequence).

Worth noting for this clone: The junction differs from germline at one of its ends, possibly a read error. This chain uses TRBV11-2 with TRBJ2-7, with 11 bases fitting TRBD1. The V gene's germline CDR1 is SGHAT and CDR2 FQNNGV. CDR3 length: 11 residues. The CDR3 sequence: CASSHGGQGEF. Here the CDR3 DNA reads TGTGCCAGCAGCCACGGGGGACAGGGGGAGTTC.

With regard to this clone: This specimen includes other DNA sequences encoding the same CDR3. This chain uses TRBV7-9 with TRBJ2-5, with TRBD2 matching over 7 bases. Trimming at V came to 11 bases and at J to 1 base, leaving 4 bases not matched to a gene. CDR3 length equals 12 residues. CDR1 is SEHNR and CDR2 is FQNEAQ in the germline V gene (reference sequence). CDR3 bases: TGTGCCGGGAGCGGGGCCCAAGAGACCCAGTACTTC. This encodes CAGSGAQETQYF.

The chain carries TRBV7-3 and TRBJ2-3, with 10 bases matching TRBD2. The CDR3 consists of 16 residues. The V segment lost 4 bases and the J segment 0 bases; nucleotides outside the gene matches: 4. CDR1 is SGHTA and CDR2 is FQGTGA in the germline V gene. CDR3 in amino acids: CASSSSGGVSTDTQYF. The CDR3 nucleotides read TGTGCCAGCAGCTCCAGCGGGGGGGTTAGCACAGATACGCAGTATTTT.

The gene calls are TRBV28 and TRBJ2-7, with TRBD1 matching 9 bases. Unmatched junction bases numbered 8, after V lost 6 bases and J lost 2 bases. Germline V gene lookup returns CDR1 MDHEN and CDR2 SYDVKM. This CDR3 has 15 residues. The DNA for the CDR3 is TGTGCCAGCAGCACCCGACAGGGGGGAGCCTACGAGCAGTACTTC. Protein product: CASSTRQGGAYEQYF. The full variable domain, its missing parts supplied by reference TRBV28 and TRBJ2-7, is DVKVTQSSRYLVKRTGEKVFLECVQDMDHENMFWYRQDPGLGLRLIYFSYDVKMKEKGDIPEGYSVSREKKERFSLILESASTNQTSMYLCASSTRQGGAYEQYFGPGTRLTVT.

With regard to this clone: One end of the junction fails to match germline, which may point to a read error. The CDR3 region is CASSSGTGSYNEQFF. In nucleotides, the CDR3 is TGTGCTAGCAGCTCAGGGACAGGGTCCTACAATGAGCAGTTCTTC. The V gene is TRBV7-7, the J gene TRBJ2-1; 9 nucleotides agree with TRBD1. CDR3 size: 15 residues. Germline CDR1 SSHAT, CDR2 FNYEAQ (reference sequence). Drawing the rest from reference TRBV7-7 and TRBJ2-1, the complete variable domain is GAGVSQSPRYKVTKRGQDVTLRCDPISSHATLYWYQQALGQGPEFLTYFNYEAQPDKSGLPSDRFSAERPEGSISTLTIQRTEQRDSAMYRCASSSGTGSYNEQFFGPGTRLTVL.

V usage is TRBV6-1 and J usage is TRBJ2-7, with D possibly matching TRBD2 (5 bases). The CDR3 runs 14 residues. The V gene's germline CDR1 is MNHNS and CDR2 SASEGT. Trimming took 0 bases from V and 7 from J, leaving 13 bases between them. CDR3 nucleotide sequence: TGTGCCAGCAGTGAAGCGAGAGGAAGAGGGGAGCAGTACTTC. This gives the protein CASSEARGRGEQYF.

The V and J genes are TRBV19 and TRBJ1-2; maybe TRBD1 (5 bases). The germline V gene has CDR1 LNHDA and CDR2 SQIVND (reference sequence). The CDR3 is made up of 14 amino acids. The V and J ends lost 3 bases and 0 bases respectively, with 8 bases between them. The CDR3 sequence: CASSMGLANYGYTF. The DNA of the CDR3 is TGTGCCAGTAGTATGGGGCTTGCTAACTATGGCTACACCTTC. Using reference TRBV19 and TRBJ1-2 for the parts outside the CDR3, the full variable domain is DGGITQSPKYLFRKEGQNVTLSCEQNLNHDAMYWYRQDPGQGLRLIYYSQIVNDFQKGDIAEGYSVSREKKESFPLTVTSAQKNPTAFYLCASSMGLANYGYTFGSGTRLTVV.